Following are 19 T cell receptor beta chains from one sample sequenced in a study of regulatory T cells in long-lasting Graves disease. This sample's time point: newly diagnosed GD, antithyroid drugs for less than 3 months. Following extraction of RNA from PBMCs, that RNA was used to make the TCR library. Combining iRepertoire HTBI primers with Arm-PCR of CDR3 regions, the authors built TCR beta libraries. TCRdb re-called the multiplex PCR reads with MiXCR, one entry per CDR3 protein. This sample yields hundreds of thousands of distinct CDR3 sequences, of which approximately 15% are seen a single time; roughly a tenth belongs to the top ten. These data also formed part of another study, on T cells in Graves' hyperthyroidism and ophthalmopathy.

This specimen was peripheral blood mononuclear cells (PBMCs), taken at new diagnosis, from a patient treated with antithyroid drugs. The receptor source for this set is a man under 40 with Graves disease.

With respect to this clonotype: This clone may be a read error of a much larger clone one base away. This sequence joins TRBV14 and TRBJ2-4; the D is unclear. The CDR3 is 14 amino acids. Germline V gene sequence: CDR1 SGHDN, CDR2 FVKESK. V was clipped by 2 bases and J by 13 bases, with 18 bases between them. Here the CDR3 DNA reads TGTGCCAGCAGCCAATTGTCACCCGGTCATGAGCAGTACTTC. Translation gives CASSQLSPGHEQYF.

This clonotype appeared many times. The chain has TRBV29-1 and TRBJ2-1; no clear D. Germline lookup yields CDR1 SQVTM and CDR2 ANQGSEA. Trimming cost V 3 bases and J 8 bases, with 5 bases left between them. The CDR3 consists of 10 residues. Here the CDR3 DNA reads TGCAGCGTTGACGACCATGAGCAGTTCTTC. As protein: CSVDDHEQFF.

This clonotype showed up many times. A junction boundary mismatches the germline segment, possibly from a read error. V usage is TRBV12-3 or TRBV12-4 and J usage is TRBJ2-7; tentatively, D is TRBD2 (7 bases). CDR3 length: 12 amino acids. DNA for the CDR3: TGTGCCAGCACAGCGGGGACACACACTTCGAACTTC. The encoded protein is CASTAGTHTSNF.

This clonotype was counted a single time. V is TRBV6-2 or TRBV6-3 and J is TRBJ2-2; D ambiguous. Per germline, CDR1 MNHEY and CDR2 SVGEGT. The CDR3 is made up of 17 amino acids. V was clipped by 6 bases and J by 6 bases, with 23 bases between them. CDR3: CASSLRKGGERSGELFF. As DNA, the CDR3 is TGTGCCAGCAGCCTCCGGAAAGGCGGAGAGAGGTCCGGGGAGCTGTTTTTT.

Only a few counts were recorded for this clonotype. The chain has TRBV18 and TRBJ2-5; TRBD1 aligns across 9 bases. The CDR3 consists of 17 residues. After removal of 6 bases from V and 3 bases from J, the junction contained 14 bases not matched to a gene. The V gene's germline CDR1 is KGHSH and CDR2 LQKENI. The CDR3 region has the DNA TGTGCCAGCTCGGAAGATTCCGGGACAGGGACGAAAGAGACCCAGTACTTC. It codes for CASSEDSGTGTKETQYF.

This clonotype was recorded many times. V is TRBV5-1 and J is TRBJ2-7; 8 bases are shared with TRBD2. J was trimmed by 3 bases and V by 4 bases; bases with no gene match: 12. CDR1 and CDR2 from the germline V gene are SGHRS and YFSETQ. The CDR3 length is 16 residues. CDR3: CASSPEAGGLLYEQYF. In nucleotides, the CDR3 is TGCGCCAGCAGCCCGGAGGCGGGAGGACTCCTCTACGAGCAGTACTTC.

This clonotype appeared a few times. The chain carries TRBV9 and TRBJ2-2; D is ambiguous. V lost 4 bases and J lost 1, with 14 bases in between. The CDR3 length is 16 residues. CDR1 is SGDLS and CDR2 is YYNGEE in the germline V gene. Here the CDR3 DNA reads TGTGCCAGCAGCCCTCTTGGCGGTAGGAACACCGGGGAGCTGTTTTTT. Translation: CASSPLGGRNTGELFF.

The sample holds many counts of this clonotype. This chain's CDR3 is CSARDHRLTYEQYF. DNA for the CDR3: TGCAGTGCTAGAGATCATAGGCTAACCTACGAGCAGTACTTC. The genes are TRBV20-1 and TRBJ2-7, with unresolved D. V was trimmed by 0 bases and J by 2 bases, leaving 11 bases between them. This CDR3 has 14 amino acids. Germline V gene data show CDR1 as DFQATT and CDR2 as SNEGSKA (reference sequence).

In this sample, this clonotype turned up a few times. V is TRBV4-1 and J is TRBJ2-5; 7 positions match TRBD2. The CDR3 spans 15 residues. Germline trimming cut 1 base from V and 5 bases from J; bases unmatched to any gene: 7. CDR1 and CDR2 from the germline V gene are MGHRA and YSYEKL. This CDR3 is CASSQGGRALETQYF. The CDR3 nucleotides are TGCGCCAGCAGCCAAGGAGGGAGGGCCCTGGAGACCCAGTACTTC.

The rearrangement links TRBV7-2 to TRBJ2-7; TRBD2 agrees at 7 bases. The V gene end was trimmed by 3 bases and the J gene end by 0 bases; junction bases not matched to a gene: 5. Germline CDR1 SGHTA, CDR2 FQGNSA. CDR3 size: 15 residues. The CDR3 coding sequence is TGTGCCAGCAGCTTGTACGGGACTACCTCCTACGAGCAGTACTTC. It encodes CASSLYGTTSYEQYF.

This chain uses TRBV3-1 with TRBJ2-1, with D maybe TRBD2 (5 bases). This CDR3 contains 13 residues. Per the germline V gene, CDR1 is LGHDT and CDR2 is YNNKEL (reference sequence). Trimming took off 0 bases at V and 9 bases at J, with 9 bases between the two ends. CDR3 bases: TGTGCCAGCAGCCAAGAATCGGCGGGTGAGCAGTTCTTC. Its translation: CASSQESAGEQFF.

The chain employs TRBV29-1 and TRBJ1-1; D perhaps matches TRBD1 (6 bases). V lost 4 bases and J lost 5, with 23 bases in between. The CDR3 contains 16 residues. Germline loops: CDR1 SQVTM, CDR2 ANQGSEA. The CDR3 protein is CSVGEEGGRRRTEAFF. CDR3 in DNA: TGCAGCGTTGGGGAGGAAGGGGGGAGAAGGAGGACTGAAGCTTTCTTT.

This clonotype was picked up a small number of times. The chain uses TRBV30 and TRBJ2-3; D not certain. The CDR3 loop spans 13 amino acids. V was trimmed by 5 bases and J by 2 bases, leaving 11 bases between them. Germline assignment: CDR1 GTSNPN and CDR2 SVGIG (reference sequence). CDR3 sequence (DNA): TGTGCCTGGGACTTGGCTTTCACAGATACGCAGTATTTT. Its protein is CAWDLAFTDTQYF.

The chain carries TRBV12-3 or TRBV12-4 and TRBJ1-4; 9 nucleotides align to TRBD1. The CDR3 is 15 residues long. The V segment lost 6 bases and the J segment 10 bases; nucleotides outside the gene matches: 12. CDR3: CASSPGQGLGGKLFF. DNA for the CDR3: TGTGCCAGCAGCCCCGGACAGGGGTTGGGGGGAAAACTGTTTTTT.

This clonotype came up many times. The genes are TRBV20-1 and TRBJ2-1; D could derive from TRBD1 or TRBD2 (6 bases each). Trimming stripped 7 bases from V and 5 bases from J, with 18 bases between. The CDR3 consists of 14 residues. CDR1 is DFQATT, CDR2 SNEGSKA, per germline (reference sequence). This CDR3 reads CSVEAGPGDNEQFF. The CDR3 DNA follows: TGCAGTGTTGAAGCGGGTCCAGGGGACAATGAGCAGTTCTTC.

For the CDR3, the DNA is TGCGCCACCAGAGCCGGGACAGCTGGAAACACCATATATTTT. As protein: CATRAGTAGNTIYF. This rearrangement joins TRBV5-1 to TRBJ1-3, with 7 bases that match TRBD1. The CDR3 totals 14 residues. The V gene end was trimmed by 9 bases and the J gene end by 2 bases; junction bases not matched to a gene: 8. Germline V CDR1 and CDR2: SGHRS, YFSETQ.

This clonotype came up many times. The rearrangement uses TRBV28 and TRBJ1-5, with a tentative D call TRBD1 (6 bases). The germline V gene encodes CDR1 MDHEN and CDR2 SYDVKM. The CDR3 runs to 16 residues. V was trimmed by 3 bases and J by 0 bases, leaving 12 bases between them. The CDR3 loop is CASSLGHSNSNQPQHF. Written as DNA, the CDR3 is TGTGCCAGCAGTTTGGGACACAGCAATAGCAATCAGCCCCAGCATTTT.

There are a few counts of this clonotype. The chain is built from TRBV5-1 and TRBJ1-1; no definite D call. The V and J ends lost 0 bases and 1 base respectively, with 7 bases between them. CDR3 length: 14 amino acids. Germline CDR1 is SGHRS and CDR2 is YFSETQ. DNA of the CDR3: TGCGCCAGCAGCTTGGTTTTAGCGAACACTGAAGCTTTCTTT. Protein sequence: CASSLVLANTEAFF. Together with reference TRBV5-1 and TRBJ1-1, the CDR3 gives the full variable domain: KAGVTQTPRYLIKTRGQQVTLSCSPISGHRSVSWYQQTPGQGLQFLFEYFSETQRNKGNFPGRFSGRQFSNSRSEMNVSTLELGDSALYLCASSLVLANTEAFFGQGTRLTVV.

This clonotype appeared many times. This rearrangement joins TRBV11-2 to TRBJ2-3, with 8 nucleotides matching TRBD1. V was pared by 3 bases and J by 0 bases, with 5 bases of the junction left unmatched. The CDR3 extends over 16 amino acids. Germline CDR1 reads SGHAT; CDR2 reads FQNNGV. The CDR3 DNA reads as TGTGCCAGCAGCTTCGAGACAGGGGCTAGCACAGATACGCAGTATTTT. This codes for CASSFETGASTDTQYF.